The 29 T cell receptor beta chains given below trace back to one sample, sequenced in a study of early T cells in non-severe SARS-CoV-2 infection. From the 5' RACE reads, TCRdb called clonotypes with MiXCR, one entry per CDR3 protein. The repertoire holds 80,000 to 95,000 distinct CDR3 sequences, with less than 15% as singletons. Material for sequencing was whole blood. These receptor sequences come from an adult who was a healthcare worker with PCR-confirmed SARS-CoV-2 infection or an uninfected control (not recorded which).

The V call is TRBV29-1, the J call TRBJ1-4; D may be TRBD1 (6 bases). The germline CDR1 and CDR2 sequences are SQVTM and ANQGSEA. The CDR3 is 13 amino acids. V was pared by 3 bases and J by 7 bases, with 12 bases between. The CDR3 region has the DNA TGCAGCGTTGACACCGACAGGAGTGAAAAACTGTTTTTT. This translates into CSVDTDRSEKLFF.

This chain uses TRBV14 with TRBJ2-6, with 10 nucleotides matching TRBD1. Germline CDR1 and CDR2: SGHDN and FVKESK. V shed 1 base and J 1 base; nucleotides not matched to a gene: 7. This CDR3 has 19 amino acids. CDR3 region: CASSQAFGTGDSGANVLTF. The CDR3 DNA follows: TGTGCCAGCAGCCAAGCCTTTGGGACAGGGGATTCTGGGGCCAACGTCCTGACTTTC.

The chain joins TRBV7-9 to TRBJ2-3; TRBD2 matches 12 bases. CDR1 is SEHNR, CDR2 FQNEAQ, per germline (reference sequence). This CDR3 is 17 amino acids long. After removal of 2 bases from V and 3 bases from J, the junction contained 6 bases not matched to a gene. The CDR3 sequence is CASSLTSGGPLTDTQYF. Here the CDR3 DNA reads TGTGCCAGCAGCTTAACTAGCGGGGGGCCCTTGACAGATACGCAGTATTTT.

V and J are TRBV11-2 and TRBJ2-3; a weak D match, TRBD1 (5 bases). The CDR3 covers 16 residues. Germline CDR1 and CDR2: SGHAT and FQNNGV. The V and J ends lost 5 bases and 2 bases respectively, with 17 bases between them. The CDR3 spells CASSTRGAATTDTQYF. The CDR3 nucleotides are TGTGCCAGCAGCACACGTGGGGCGGCCACCACAGATACGCAGTATTTT.

The CDR3 DNA is TGTGCCAGCAGTGTGGCAGGGTGGTCGGACTACGAGCAGTACTTC. Encoded protein: CASSVAGWSDYEQYF. The genes are TRBV6-1 and TRBJ2-7; D perhaps matches TRBD1 (5 bases). CDR1 and CDR2 from the germline V gene are MNHNS and SASEGT. Trimming stripped 4 bases from V and 3 bases from J, with 16 bases between. This CDR3 has 15 residues.

This clonotype has a count of ten or more. Written as DNA, the CDR3 is TGTGCCAGCAAGGCGAGCGGGGGGGCCGATGAGCAGTTCTTC. Translating gives CASKASGGADEQFF. This chain uses TRBV3-1 with TRBJ2-1, with TRBD2 identical over 10 bases. Germline assignment: CDR1 LGHDT and CDR2 YNNKEL (reference sequence). This CDR3 is 14 amino acids long. The trim removed 7 bases at V and 8 bases at J, leaving 8 bases unmatched.

The V gene is TRBV4-3, the J gene TRBJ2-4; 9 bases align to TRBD1. The germline gives CDR1 LGHNA, CDR2 YSLEER. The CDR3 extends over 14 amino acids. The junction had 6 bases not matched to a gene; V was cut back by 3 bases and J by 9 bases. CDR3: CASSQRGQGGIQYF. The CDR3 nucleotides read TGCGCCAGCAGCCAGAGGGGACAGGGTGGCATTCAGTACTTC.

This clonotype was counted only a few times. The J gene is TRBJ2-4, the V gene TRBV11-2; D gene uncertain. CDR3 length equals 16 residues. Germline V gene data show CDR1 as SGHAT and CDR2 as FQNNGV. V gave up 0 bases and J gave up 6 bases, with 15 bases separating them. The CDR3 sequence: CASSLDTSRTGNIQYF. For the CDR3, the DNA is TGTGCCAGCAGCTTAGATACGAGCCGCACCGGAAACATTCAGTACTTC. Using reference TRBV11-2 and TRBJ2-4 for the parts outside the CDR3, the full variable domain is EAGVAQSPRYKIIEKRQSVAFWCNPISGHATLYWYQQILGQGPKLLIQFQNNGVVDDSQLPKDRFSAERLKGVDSTLKIQPAKLEDSAVYLCASSLDTSRTGNIQYFGAGTRLSVL.

The chain is built from TRBV3-1 and TRBJ2-7; 8 bases map to TRBD1. The V gene's germline CDR1 is LGHDT and CDR2 YNNKEL (reference sequence). The CDR3 covers 12 residues. Unmatched junction bases numbered 0, after V lost 4 bases and J lost 4 bases. CDR3 nucleotides: TGTGCCAGCAGCCGGACAGGGTACGAGCAGTACTTC. Its protein product is CASSRTGYEQYF.

This clonotype was counted only a few times. The CDR3 here is CASRPTGLDGYTF. The CDR3 DNA follows: TGTGCCAGCAGGCCGACAGGGTTAGATGGCTACACCTTC. The V and J genes are TRBV27 and TRBJ1-2, with TRBD1 matching 7 bases. Trimming removed 6 bases from V and 6 bases from J; junction bases left unmatched: 7. The CDR3 sequence is 13 residues long. CDR1 is MNHEY and CDR2 is SMNVEV in the germline V gene (reference sequence).

This clonotype was detected many times. The V call is TRBV19, the J call TRBJ1-5, with D possibly TRBD1 on 5 matching bases. The CDR3 sequence is 16 residues long. Germline CDR1 reads LNHDA; CDR2 reads SQIVND (reference sequence). The germline V and J ends were trimmed by 5 bases and 2 bases, with 16 bases remaining between them. CDR3 DNA: TGTGCCAGTAGTTCCTCGTCCGGGGGAGGCAATCAGCCCCAGCATTTT. Encoded protein: CASSSSSGGGNQPQHF.

A few counts support this clonotype. This chain uses TRBV5-6 with TRBJ2-2; D is perhaps TRBD1 or TRBD2 (5 bases each). Germline lookup yields CDR1 SGHDT and CDR2 YYEEEE. The length of the CDR3 is 17 residues. V lost 3 bases to trimming and J lost 6 bases, with 21 bases between them. CDR3 sequence reads: CASSYSGTPRSPGELFF. CDR3 coding DNA: TGTGCCAGCAGCTACTCCGGGACCCCAAGATCACCCGGGGAGCTGTTTTTT.

This CDR3 is CASRLIYEQYF. In DNA form, the CDR3 reads TGTGCCAGCAGATTAATCTACGAGCAGTACTTC. This chain joins TRBV28 and TRBJ2-7, with unresolved D. The CDR3 sequence is 11 residues long. Trimming left V 6 bases short and J 3 bases short, with 6 bases between. Germline CDR1 and CDR2: MDHEN and SYDVKM.

This clonotype was seen only a few times. The chain combines TRBV5-1 with TRBJ2-3; TRBD1 matches at 8 bases. Germline V gene sequence: CDR1 SGHRS, CDR2 YFSETQ. The CDR3 is made up of 14 amino acids. Trimming at V came to 4 bases and at J to 2 bases, leaving 3 bases not matched to a gene. The CDR3 DNA reads TGCGCCAGCAGCCCGGGACAGGACACAGATACGCAGTATTTT. Its protein product is CASSPGQDTDTQYF.

By sample share, this clonotype is medium-sized. The DNA for the CDR3 is TGTGCCACCAGCAGAGATTCGGGGTCCCCTCAGCCCCAGCATTTT. Translating it yields CATSRDSGSPQPQHF. The chain has TRBV15 and TRBJ1-5, with unresolved D. In germline, CDR1 is LNHNV, CDR2 YYDKDF (reference sequence). This CDR3 spans 15 amino acids. Trimming took off 0 bases at V and 6 bases at J, with 12 bases between the two ends.

This clonotype was recorded a few times. The chain carries TRBV7-2 and TRBJ2-7; D possibly corresponds to TRBD2 (5 bases). This CDR3 has 15 residues. V lost 2 bases and J 1 base, leaving 12 bases between the germline ends. Germline values: CDR1 SGHTA, CDR2 FQGNSA. The DNA for the CDR3 is TGTGCCAGCAGCTTATTATTTACGGGGTCCTACGAGCAGTACTTC. It yields the protein CASSLLFTGSYEQYF.

V and J are TRBV7-2 and TRBJ1-1; no firm D call. Trimming left V 1 base short and J 0 bases short, with 9 bases between. The length of the CDR3 is 15 residues. CDR1 and CDR2 (germline): SGHTA, FQGNSA. CDR3 sequence (DNA): TGTGCCAGCAGCTTAGTAGGCCAGCTGAACACTGAAGCTTTCTTT. The encoded protein is CASSLVGQLNTEAFF.

The table lists this clonotype with a few counts. The J gene is TRBJ2-7, the V gene TRBV10-3; D unresolved. Germline V gene sequence: CDR1 ENHRY, CDR2 SYGVKD. This CDR3 spans 14 amino acids. Trimming shortened V by 10 bases and J by 1 base, and 17 bases separated the two germline ends. This CDR3 reads CATTLGSSSYEQYF. The CDR3 DNA reads TGTGCCACCACCCTAGGATCGAGTTCCTACGAGCAGTACTTC.

This clonotype showed up just a few times. The chain employs TRBV7-9 and TRBJ2-3; D is possibly TRBD1 (5 bases). V shed 4 bases and J shed 2 bases, with 13 bases lying between them. This CDR3 region has 15 residues. Germline CDR1 SEHNR, CDR2 FQNEAQ (reference sequence). The CDR3 bases are TGTGCCAGCAGCTCGAGACAGCCTACCACAGATACGCAGTATTTT. Amino acids: CASSSRQPTTDTQYF.

To note about this clonotype: This may come from a read error, since a much larger clone is one base off. The chain is built from TRBV29-1 and TRBJ2-4; TRBD2 aligns across 11 bases. The V gene's germline CDR1 is SQVTM and CDR2 ANQGSEA. This CDR3 has 19 residues. DNA for the CDR3: TGCTGCGTTGAAGATCCCGGTATAGCGGGGGGGCCGGCCAAAAACATTCAGTACTTC. Protein product: CCVEDPGIAGGPAKNIQYF.

This clonotype was observed a few times. The chain has TRBV5-8 and TRBJ2-7, with 9 bases identical to TRBD1. Germline assignment: CDR1 SGHTS and CDR2 YDEGEE. Trimming cost V 2 bases and J 3 bases; bases outside gene matches: 6. This CDR3 has 15 amino acids. The CDR3 region has the DNA TGTGCCAGCAGCTTAAGGACAGGGGAGAGCTACGAGCAGTACTTC. It codes for CASSLRTGESYEQYF.

This clonotype has only a few counts. J is TRBJ2-2 and V is TRBV6-1; either TRBD1 or TRBD2 may supply D (6 bases each). The CDR3 contains 16 residues. Germline values: CDR1 MNHNS, CDR2 SASEGT. V was pared by 6 bases and J by 4 bases, with 18 bases between. CDR3 nucleotide sequence: TGTGCCAGCAGGGACACAGGGAGGTTGGGCACCGGGGAGCTGTTTTTT. Protein product: CASRDTGRLGTGELFF.

This clonotype was seen many times. The chain recombines TRBV7-2 with TRBJ1-2; D uncertain. The V and J ends lost 0 bases and 2 bases respectively, with 1 base between them. Germline CDR1 and CDR2: SGHTA and FQGNSA. This CDR3 is built from 12 residues. In DNA, the CDR3 is TGTGCCAGCAGCTTAGCGAACTATGGCTACACCTTC. Protein product: CASSLANYGYTF.

This clonotype has a handful of counts. The chain carries TRBV11-2 and TRBJ2-7; D ambiguous. The CDR3 has 17 amino acids. V was trimmed by 1 base and J by 1 base, leaving 17 bases between them. Looked up from germline, CDR1 is SGHAT and CDR2 is FQNNGV. As DNA, the CDR3 is TGTGCCAGCAGCTTAGGATCAGATCTTAGACCTTCCTACGAGCAGTACTTC. Protein sequence: CASSLGSDLRPSYEQYF. Drawing the rest from reference TRBV11-2 and TRBJ2-7, the complete variable domain is EAGVAQSPRYKIIEKRQSVAFWCNPISGHATLYWYQQILGQGPKLLIQFQNNGVVDDSQLPKDRFSAERLKGVDSTLKIQPAKLEDSAVYLCASSLGSDLRPSYEQYFGPGTRLTVT.

V and J are TRBV9 and TRBJ2-1; D gene unclear. Germline V gene data show CDR1 as SGDLS and CDR2 as YYNGEE. V gave up 3 bases and J gave up 7 bases, with 17 bases separating them. The CDR3 contains 15 residues. CDR3 DNA: TGTGCCAGCAGCGCCCTTCCACACACTGATAATGAGCAGTTCTTC. It specifies CASSALPHTDNEQFF. Complete variable domain (other parts from reference TRBV9 and TRBJ2-1): DSGVTQTPKHLITATGQRVTLRCSPRSGDLSVYWYQQSLDQGLQFLIQYYNGEERAKGNILERFSAQQFPDLHSELNLSSLELGDSALYFCASSALPHTDNEQFFGPGTRLTVL.

This clonotype appeared a few times. The rearrangement joins TRBV28 to TRBJ1-1; D is undetermined. V was trimmed by 2 bases and J by 1 base, leaving 11 bases between them. The CDR3 is 15 residues long. Per germline, CDR1 MDHEN and CDR2 SYDVKM. This CDR3 is CASSLRRISNTEAFF. The CDR3 nucleotides are TGTGCCAGCAGTTTACGACGCATCTCGAACACTGAAGCTTTCTTT.

The chain is built from TRBV6-5 and TRBJ2-2, with TRBD2 matching over 12 bases. V lost 2 bases, J lost 3 bases, and 7 bases stayed unmatched. Per the germline V gene, CDR1 is MNHEY and CDR2 is SVGAGI. This CDR3 is 18 amino acids long. The CDR3 loop reads CASSYPTSGGPDTGELFF. DNA of the CDR3: TGTGCCAGCAGTTACCCAACTAGCGGGGGGCCGGACACCGGGGAGCTGTTTTTT.

The rearrangement joins TRBV14 to TRBJ2-7; D is uncertain. From germline, CDR1 is SGHDN and CDR2 FVKESK. CDR3 length: 16 amino acids. Trimming took 4 bases from V and 0 from J, leaving 16 bases between them. CDR3 protein: CASSLFRTVSSYEQYF. CDR3 sequence (DNA): TGTGCCAGCAGCCTTTTCCGGACGGTGAGCTCCTACGAGCAGTACTTC.

In its sample, this clonotype was seen a few times. CDR3 residues: CASSLRAGASTDTQYF. The CDR3 nucleotides are TGTGCCAGCAGCCTCCGAGCGGGAGCTAGCACAGATACGCAGTATTTT. The chain couples TRBV13 to TRBJ2-3; the match to TRBD2 covers 8 bases. The V segment lost 5 bases and the J segment 0 bases; nucleotides outside the gene matches: 7. The CDR3 consists of 16 residues. Looked up from germline, CDR1 is PRHDT and CDR2 is FYEKMQ (reference sequence). The complete variable domain, with remaining parts taken from reference TRBV13 and TRBJ2-3, reads AAGVIQSPRHLIKEKRETATLKCYPIPRHDTVYWYQQGPGQDPQFLISFYEKMQSDKGSIPDRFSAQQFSDYHSELNMSSLELGDSALYFCASSLRAGASTDTQYFGPGTRLTVL.